This TCR beta chain was obtained from a study of regulatory T cells in long-lasting Graves disease. This clonotype was seen only a few times. A much bigger clone sits one base away, suggesting this may be a read error. CDR3 length: 12 residues. From germline, CDR1 is SQVTM and CDR2 ANQGSEA. Time point here: newly diagnosed GD, antithyroid drugs for less than 3 months. RNA from PBMCs was the source of the TCR library. With iRepertoire HTBI primers and Arm-PCR of CDR3 regions, TCR beta libraries were built. TCRdb re-analysed the multiplex PCR reads in MiXCR, keeping a single row per CDR3 protein. The sample consists of hundreds of thousands of distinct CDR3 sequences, about 13% of them appearing once. This sample was shared with a second study, whose subject was T cells in Graves' hyperthyroidism and ophthalmopathy.

V is TRBV29-1 and J is TRBJ1-2; 9 bases are shared with TRBD1. The specimen was peripheral blood mononuclear cells (PBMCs), collected at new diagnosis, from a patient treated with antithyroid drugs. This clonotype originated in a man aged 25-40 years with Graves disease. Here the CDR3 reads CSIEYRGLGYTF. The CDR3 DNA reads as TGCAGCATTGAGTACAGGGGGCTTGGCTACACCTTC.